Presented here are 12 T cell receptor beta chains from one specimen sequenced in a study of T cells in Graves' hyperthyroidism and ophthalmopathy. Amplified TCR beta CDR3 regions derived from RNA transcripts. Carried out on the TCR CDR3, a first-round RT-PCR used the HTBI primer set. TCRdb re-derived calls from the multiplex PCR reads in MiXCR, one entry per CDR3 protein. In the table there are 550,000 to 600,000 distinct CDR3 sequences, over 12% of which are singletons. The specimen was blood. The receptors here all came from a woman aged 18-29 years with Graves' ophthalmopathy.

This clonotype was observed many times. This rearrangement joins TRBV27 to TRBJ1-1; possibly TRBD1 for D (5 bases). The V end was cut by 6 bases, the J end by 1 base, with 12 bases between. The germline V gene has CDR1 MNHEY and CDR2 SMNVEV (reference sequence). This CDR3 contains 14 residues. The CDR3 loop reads CASRYEGRNTEAFF. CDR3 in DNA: TGTGCCAGCAGATATGAGGGGCGGAACACTGAAGCTTTCTTT.

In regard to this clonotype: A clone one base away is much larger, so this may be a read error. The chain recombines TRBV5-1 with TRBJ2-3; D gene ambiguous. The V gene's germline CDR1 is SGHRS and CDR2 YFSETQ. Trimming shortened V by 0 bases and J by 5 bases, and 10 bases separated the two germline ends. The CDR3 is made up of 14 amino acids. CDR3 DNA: TGCGCCAGCAGCTTGGTGGATGTCGGAGATACGCAGTATTTT. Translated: CASSLVDVGDTQYF.

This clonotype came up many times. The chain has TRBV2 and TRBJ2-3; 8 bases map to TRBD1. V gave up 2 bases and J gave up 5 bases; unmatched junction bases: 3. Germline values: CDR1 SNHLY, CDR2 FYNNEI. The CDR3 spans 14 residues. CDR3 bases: TGTGCCAGCAGTGAACAGGGGGCCGGAGATACGCAGTATTTT. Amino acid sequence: CASSEQGAGDTQYF.

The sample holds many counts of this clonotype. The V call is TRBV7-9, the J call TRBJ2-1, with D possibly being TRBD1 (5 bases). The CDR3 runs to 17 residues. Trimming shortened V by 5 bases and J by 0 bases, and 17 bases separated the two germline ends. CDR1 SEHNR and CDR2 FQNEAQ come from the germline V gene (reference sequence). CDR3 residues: CASSPRASMYSYNEQFF. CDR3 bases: TGTGCCAGCAGCCCCAGGGCCTCGATGTACTCCTACAATGAGCAGTTCTTC.

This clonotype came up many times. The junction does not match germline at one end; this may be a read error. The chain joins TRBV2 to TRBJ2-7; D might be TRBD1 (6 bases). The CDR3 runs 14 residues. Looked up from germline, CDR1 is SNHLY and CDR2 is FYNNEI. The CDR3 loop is CASGEQGFPYEQYF. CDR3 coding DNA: TGTGCCAGCGGTGAACAGGGTTTCCCCTACGAGCAGTACTTC.

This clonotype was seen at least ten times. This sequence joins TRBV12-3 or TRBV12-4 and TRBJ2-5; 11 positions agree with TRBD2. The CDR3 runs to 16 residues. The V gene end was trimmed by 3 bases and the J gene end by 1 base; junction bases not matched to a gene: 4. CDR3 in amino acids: CASSFLGLAVQETQYF. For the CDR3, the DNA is TGTGCCAGCAGTTTCTTGGGACTAGCGGTCCAAGAGACCCAGTACTTC.

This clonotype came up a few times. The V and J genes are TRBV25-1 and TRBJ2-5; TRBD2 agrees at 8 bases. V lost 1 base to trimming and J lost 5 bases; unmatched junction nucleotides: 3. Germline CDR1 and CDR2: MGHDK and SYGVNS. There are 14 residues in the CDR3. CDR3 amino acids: CASSESGGGETQYF. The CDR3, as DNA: TGTGCCAGCAGTGAATCGGGGGGGGGGGAGACCCAGTACTTC.

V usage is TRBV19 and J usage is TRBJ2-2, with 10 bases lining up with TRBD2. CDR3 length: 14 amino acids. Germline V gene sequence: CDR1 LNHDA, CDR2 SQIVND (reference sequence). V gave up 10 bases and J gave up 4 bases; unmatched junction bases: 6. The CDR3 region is CATRAGGGTGELFF. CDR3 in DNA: TGTGCCACCCGAGCGGGAGGGGGCACCGGGGAGCTGTTTTTT.

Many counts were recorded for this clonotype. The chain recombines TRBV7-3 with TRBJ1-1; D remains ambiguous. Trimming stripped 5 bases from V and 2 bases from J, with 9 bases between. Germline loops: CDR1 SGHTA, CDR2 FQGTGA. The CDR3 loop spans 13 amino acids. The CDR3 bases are TGTGCCAGCAGCCAGGCCCGAAACACTGAAGCTTTCTTT. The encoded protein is CASSQARNTEAFF.

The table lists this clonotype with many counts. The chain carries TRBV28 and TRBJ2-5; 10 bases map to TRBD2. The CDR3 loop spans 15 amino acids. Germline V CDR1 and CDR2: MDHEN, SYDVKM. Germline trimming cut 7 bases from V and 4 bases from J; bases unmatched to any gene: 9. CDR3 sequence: CASTSPASGRETQYF. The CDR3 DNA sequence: TGTGCCAGCACTTCCCCCGCTAGCGGGAGAGAGACCCAGTACTTC.

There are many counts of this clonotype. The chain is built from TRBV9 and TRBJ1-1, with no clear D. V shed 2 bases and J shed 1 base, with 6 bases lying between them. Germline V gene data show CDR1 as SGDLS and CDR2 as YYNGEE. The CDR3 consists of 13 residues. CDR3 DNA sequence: TGTGCCAGCAGCGTTTTAGGGAACACTGAAGCTTTCTTT. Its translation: CASSVLGNTEAFF.

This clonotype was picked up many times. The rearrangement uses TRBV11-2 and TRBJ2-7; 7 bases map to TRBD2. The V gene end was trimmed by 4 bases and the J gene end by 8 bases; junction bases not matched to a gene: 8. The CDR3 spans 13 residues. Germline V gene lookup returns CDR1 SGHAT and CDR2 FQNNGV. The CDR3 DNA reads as TGTGCCAGCAGCTCCCCAAGGGAGGGGAAGCAGTACTTC. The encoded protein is CASSSPREGKQYF.